The clone carrying this T cell receptor (beta chain) appeared a single time. Its specificity is unknown. CDR3 length: 15 amino acids. Germline V lookup: CDR1 SGHVS, CDR2 FQNEAQ. V was clipped by 4 bases and J by 7 bases, with 20 bases between them. This record comes from a study of PD-1 blockade in classical Hodgkin lymphoma. Sequencing used immunoSEQ multiplex PCR; TCRdb keeps in-frame clones, though not all of them. The sample contains 15,000 to 20,000 clones, approximately 82% of which appear only once. Study observations and caveats: A significant rise in TCR diversity by C4D1 was seen for CD4+ but not CD8+ cells.

As for time point: cycle 4 day 1 (C4D1), after five to seven weeks of nivolumab. Every single patient, without exception, relapsed after autologous stem cell transplantation, and brentuximab vedotin exposure varied. Researchers used magnetic negative selection to pull out pure CD4+ T cells from thawed PBMCs. The V gene is TRBV7-8, the J gene TRBJ2-7, with a possible D match to TRBD1 (5 bases). This clonotype was obtained from a human donor with classical Hodgkin lymphoma. Sequenced here: CD4+ T cells from blood, sampled before the fourth cycle of nivolumab. The CDR3 DNA follows: TGTGCCAGCAGCTCGTTGTTAATCCAGGGTGAAGAGCAGTACTTC. Translation: CASSSLLIQGEEQYF. The full variable domain, with the rest looked up from reference TRBV7-8 and TRBJ2-7, is GAGVSQSPRYKVAKRGQDVALRCDPISGHVSLFWYQQALGQGPEFLTYFQNEAQLDKSGLPSDRFFAERPEGSVSTLKIQRTQQEDSAVYLCASSSLLIQGEEQYFGPGTRLTVT.